The 25 T cell receptor beta chains listed next were all sequenced from one sample in a study of T cells after posttransplantation cyclophosphamide. Method: immunoSEQ multiplex PCR; TCRdb's copy keeps in-frame clones and lacks some. The repertoire consists of around 28,000 clones, none detected only once. The sequencing sample was made of PBMCs. The receptor source for this set is a woman aged 55-70 years in good health, CMV-negative, and a related stem cell transplant donor.

This clone showed up many times. V is TRBV5-6 and J is TRBJ1-3; the match to TRBD1 covers 7 bases. The ends lost 4 bases at V and 4 bases at J; junction bases unmatched: 8. CDR1 is SGHDT, CDR2 YYEEEE, per germline. The CDR3 consists of 15 residues. DNA of the CDR3: TGTGCCAGCAGCATTAACAGGGGCTCCGGAAACACCATATATTTT. Translation gives CASSINRGSGNTIYF.

The gene calls are TRBV29-1 and TRBJ2-5; 8 bases map to TRBD1. Germline V gene data show CDR1 as SQVTM and CDR2 as ANQGSEA. The ends lost 8 bases at V and 4 bases at J; junction bases unmatched: 6. CDR3 length: 12 residues. CDR3 sequence reads: CSFRQGRETQYF. DNA for the CDR3: TGCAGCTTCAGACAGGGGAGAGAGACCCAGTACTTC.

This clone has a count of ten or more. The chain has TRBV5-1 and TRBJ2-2; a possible D gene is TRBD1 (5 bases). CDR3 length equals 17 residues. Deletions cut 3 bases from V and 3 bases from J, with 18 bases between. Germline V CDR1 and CDR2: SGHRS, YFSETQ. The CDR3, as DNA: TGCGCCAGCAGCTCAAAAAGGCAGGGTACGCACACCGGGGAGCTGTTTTTT. It translates to CASSSKRQGTHTGELFF.

The chain combines TRBV5-1 with TRBJ2-2; TRBD2 matches 8 bases. J lost 6 bases, V lost 4 bases, and 11 bases had no gene match. Germline V gene lookup returns CDR1 SGHRS and CDR2 YFSETQ. This CDR3 contains 16 residues. For the CDR3, the DNA is TGCGCCAGCAGCCCCAGCGGGGGCTATACCTCCGGGGAGCTGTTTTTT. Protein product: CASSPSGGYTSGELFF. Full variable domain (remainder filled in from reference TRBV5-1 and TRBJ2-2): KAGVTQTPRYLIKTRGQQVTLSCSPISGHRSVSWYQQTPGQGLQFLFEYFSETQRNKGNFPGRFSGRQFSNSRSEMNVSTLELGDSALYLCASSPSGGYTSGELFFGEGSRLTVL.

This clone was found many times. The chain carries TRBV19 and TRBJ2-7, with TRBD2 identical over 10 bases. The CDR3 consists of 15 residues. Germline V gives CDR1 LNHDA, CDR2 SQIVND (reference sequence). V dropped 4 bases and J dropped 2; count of bases not matched to a gene: 5. CDR3 in DNA: TGTGCCAGTAGTACAGGACTAGCGGCGCCCTACGAGCAGTACTTC. Amino acid sequence: CASSTGLAAPYEQYF.

This clone has more than one count but fewer than ten. This chain uses TRBV25-1 with TRBJ1-2, with 8 bases that match TRBD1. The CDR3 extends over 13 amino acids. The V gene's germline CDR1 is MGHDK and CDR2 SYGVNS. The V gene end was trimmed by 6 bases and the J gene end by 4 bases; junction bases not matched to a gene: 4. The DNA of the CDR3 is TGTGCCAGCAGCTCAGGGGGCCGCTATGGCTACACCTTC. Translating gives CASSSGGRYGYTF.

A few counts support this clone. V and J are TRBV7-3 and TRBJ2-2; 7 nucleotides match TRBD1. CDR3 length: 15 amino acids. Per the germline V gene, CDR1 is SGHTA and CDR2 is FQGTGA. The junction had 3 bases not matched to a gene; V was cut back by 5 bases and J by 0 bases. The DNA for the CDR3 is TGTGCCAGCAGCCTTGGGACAGCGAACACCGGGGAGCTGTTTTTT. Protein: CASSLGTANTGELFF.

This clone was picked up a small number of times. The rearrangement uses TRBV15 and TRBJ2-1; weak D call: TRBD2 (7 bases). The V and J ends lost 5 bases and 3 bases respectively, with 14 bases between them. CDR3 size: 15 residues. Germline V lookup: CDR1 LNHNV, CDR2 YYDKDF (reference sequence). DNA of the CDR3: TGTGCCACCAGCGGTGAGGGGGAGGGCTACAATGAGCAGTTCTTC. It codes for CATSGEGEGYNEQFF.

This clone came up many times. The chain couples TRBV6-1 to TRBJ2-1; 11 bases are shared with TRBD2. The CDR3 contains 13 residues. Germline CDR1 MNHNS, CDR2 SASEGT. V shed 6 bases, J shed 10 bases, and the junction held 5 bases outside the gene matches. The CDR3 protein is CASRSGTSGEQFF. The CDR3 DNA reads TGTGCCAGCAGATCCGGGACTAGCGGCGAGCAGTTCTTC.

This clone was seen at least ten times. The chain has TRBV19 and TRBJ2-2, with 7 bases fitting TRBD2. This CDR3 contains 15 residues. Germline CDR1 is LNHDA and CDR2 is SQIVND (reference sequence). The trim removed 6 bases at V and 4 bases at J, leaving 8 bases unmatched. CDR3 DNA: TGTGCCAGTAGCCCGATGACGGGGGGCACCGGGGAGCTGTTTTTT. Its protein product is CASSPMTGGTGELFF.

This clone was counted ten times or more. The chain links TRBV4-3 to TRBJ2-2; TRBD1 matches at 7 bases. Germline V gene data show CDR1 as LGHNA and CDR2 as YSLEER. Trimming cost V 4 bases and J 2 bases; bases outside gene matches: 7. This CDR3 comprises 16 residues. CDR3 DNA sequence: TGCGCCAGCAGCCTCCACAGGGGACCTAACACCGGGGAGCTGTTTTTT. As protein: CASSLHRGPNTGELFF.

The table lists this clone with a few counts. The chain recombines TRBV12-3 or TRBV12-4 with TRBJ1-5, with 9 nucleotides matching TRBD1. The CDR3 is 14 residues long. After removal of 5 bases from V and 9 bases from J, the junction contained 8 bases not matched to a gene. Here the CDR3 DNA reads TGTGCCAGCAGTCCTACAGGGGGCAAGATGCCCCAGCATTTT. It translates to CASSPTGGKMPQHF.

This clone has just a few counts. The CDR3 bases are TGTGCCTGGAGTGTACATTTGGTGAAGACCCAGTACTTC. Its translation is CAWSVHLVKTQYF. The chain carries TRBV30 and TRBJ2-5; D not certain. With 0 bases removed from V and 6 bases from J, the gap between germline ends came to 11 bases. There are 13 residues in the CDR3. From germline, CDR1 is GTSNPN and CDR2 SVGIG (reference sequence).

This clone was recorded many times. This chain links TRBV7-2 with TRBJ1-1, with TRBD1 matching over 7 bases. Trimming took 5 bases from V and 7 from J; bases not matched to a gene: 7. The germline V gene encodes CDR1 SGHTA and CDR2 FQGNSA. CDR3 length: 13 amino acids. Written as DNA, the CDR3 is TGTGCCAGCAGCCAGTACCGGGACAGTGAAGCTTTCTTT. Translated: CASSQYRDSEAFF.

In its sample, this clone was seen many times. J is TRBJ1-1 and V is TRBV4-3; D is unresolved. Germline loops: CDR1 LGHNA, CDR2 YSLEER. CDR3 length: 12 residues. V was cut by 3 bases and J by 13 bases, with 15 bases left in between. As DNA, the CDR3 is TGCGCCAGCAGCCATTCACCGCTAAAGGGTTTCTTT. This sequence encodes CASSHSPLKGFF.

This clone was seen repeatedly, ten times or more. The V and J genes are TRBV30 and TRBJ2-1, with D hard to call. Deletions cut 1 base from V and 2 bases from J, with 6 bases between. CDR1 and CDR2 (germline): GTSNPN, SVGIG (reference sequence). The CDR3 is 13 residues long. The CDR3 spells CAWSADTYNEQFF. The CDR3 DNA sequence: TGTGCCTGGAGTGCTGACACCTACAATGAGCAGTTCTTC.

This clone was observed at least ten times. This CDR3 reads CASSWGQVNEKLFF. The CDR3 coding sequence is TGTGCCAGCAGCTGGGGACAGGTTAATGAAAAACTGTTTTTT. J is TRBJ1-4 and V is TRBV5-6, with 8 nucleotides matching TRBD1. Germline CDR1 and CDR2: SGHDT and YYEEEE. V was clipped by 3 bases and J by 4 bases; unmatched bases: 2. The CDR3 length is 14 residues. Full variable domain (outside the CDR3, taken from reference TRBV5-6 and TRBJ1-4): DAGVTQSPTHLIKTRGQQVTLRCSPKSGHDTVSWYQQALGQGPQFIFQYYEEEERQRGNFPDRFSGHQFPNYSSELNVNALLLGDSALYLCASSWGQVNEKLFFGSGTQLSVL.

V gene TRBV15 combines with J gene TRBJ1-2, with 10 bases that match TRBD1. The CDR3 is made up of 14 amino acids. Trimming took 1 base from V and 4 from J; bases not matched to a gene: 0. CDR1 is LNHNV and CDR2 is YYDKDF in the germline V gene (reference sequence). CDR3 nucleotide sequence: TGTGCCACCAGCAGAGGGACAGGGGGCTATGGCTACACCTTC. Its translation is CATSRGTGGYGYTF.

This clone was detected many times. V and J are TRBV28 and TRBJ2-2; 9 nucleotides line up with TRBD1. Germline assignment: CDR1 MDHEN and CDR2 SYDVKM. The CDR3 is 16 amino acids. J gave up 5 bases and V 5 bases, and 9 bases lay outside the gene matches. Here the CDR3 reads CASSVGGQGRTGELFF. DNA of the CDR3: TGTGCCAGCAGTGTCGGGGGACAGGGTCGTACCGGGGAGCTGTTTTTT.

This clone showed up many times. The V call is TRBV5-4, the J call TRBJ2-5; TRBD2 matches at 10 bases. The CDR3 runs to 15 residues. V gave up 3 bases and J gave up 2 bases; unmatched junction bases: 4. Germline V lookup: CDR1 SGHNT, CDR2 YYREEE (reference sequence). The CDR3 DNA reads as TGTGCCAGCAGCTGGACTAGCGGCGATCAAGAGACCCAGTACTTC. It translates to CASSWTSGDQETQYF.

The chain joins TRBV28 to TRBJ2-7, with 8 bases that match TRBD1. The CDR3 covers 12 residues. The V gene end was trimmed by 3 bases and the J gene end by 9 bases; junction bases not matched to a gene: 4. Looked up from germline, CDR1 is MDHEN and CDR2 is SYDVKM. CDR3 in DNA: TGTGCCAGCAGTTTTAGGGACAGGCTGCAGTACTTC. Amino acids: CASSFRDRLQYF.

At least ten counts were recorded for this clone. This chain joins TRBV18 and TRBJ1-1; D might be TRBD1 (6 bases). The V and J ends lost 1 base and 0 bases respectively, with 18 bases between them. Germline loops: CDR1 KGHSH, CDR2 LQKENI. The CDR3 has 18 amino acids. Here the CDR3 DNA reads TGTGCCAGCTCACCACTTCAAGGGGGGGACCAAATGAACACTGAAGCTTTCTTT. It encodes CASSPLQGGDQMNTEAFF.

This chain uses TRBV19 with TRBJ1-4; unclear D gene. Trimming cost V 5 bases and J 0 bases, with 13 bases left between them. Germline CDR1 is LNHDA and CDR2 is SQIVND (reference sequence). There are 16 residues in the CDR3. The CDR3 DNA sequence: TGTGCCAGTAGTCTCTCCTTGGGCTCAACTAATGAAAAACTGTTTTTT. It yields the protein CASSLSLGSTNEKLFF.

This clone was recorded at least ten times. V usage is TRBV12-3 or TRBV12-4 and J usage is TRBJ2-1; D not resolved. The germline V and J ends were trimmed by 6 bases and 3 bases, with 18 bases remaining between them. The CDR3 runs to 16 residues. The CDR3 sequence is CASSPPGARNYNEQFF. As DNA, the CDR3 is TGTGCCAGCAGCCCCCCAGGTGCCAGGAACTACAATGAGCAGTTCTTC.

This clone was counted at least ten times. This rearrangement joins TRBV18 to TRBJ2-1, with TRBD2 matching over 11 bases. Trimming cost V 3 bases and J 3 bases; bases outside gene matches: 4. CDR1 is KGHSH and CDR2 is LQKENI in the germline V gene. CDR3 length equals 16 residues. The chain's CDR3 is CASSPPTSGSYNEQFF. The CDR3 bases are TGTGCCAGCTCACCCCCTACTAGCGGGAGCTACAATGAGCAGTTCTTC.